A single sample gave rise to the 32 T cell receptor beta chains below, sequenced in a study of T cells in Graves' hyperthyroidism and ophthalmopathy. There were TCR beta CDR3 regions amplified from RNA transcripts. The primer set for the first-round RT-PCR of the TCR CDR3 was HTBI. TCRdb called the multiplex PCR reads again in MiXCR, with one record for every CDR3 protein. The table shows more than 650,000 distinct CDR3 sequences, with 14% occurring only once. The sample taken for sequencing was blood. These TCRs come from a woman aged 18-29 years with Graves' hyperthyroidism.

The V gene is TRBV13, the J gene TRBJ2-3; 8 bases fit TRBD2. Germline-derived CDR1 and CDR2 are PRHDT and FYEKMQ (reference sequence). V lost 3 bases to trimming and J lost 4 bases; unmatched junction nucleotides: 6. The CDR3 contains 15 residues. CDR3 DNA sequence: TGTGCCAGCAGCTTCCAGACTAGCGACCCAGATACGCAGTATTTT. It yields the protein CASSFQTSDPDTQYF.

The chain links TRBV14 to TRBJ2-1; TRBD1 agrees at 8 bases. This CDR3 is 20 amino acids long. The junction had 17 bases not matched to a gene; V was cut back by 2 bases and J by 2 bases. Germline-derived CDR1 and CDR2 are SGHDN and FVKESK. The CDR3 protein is CASSQTQGGPVIGTYNEQFF. The CDR3 bases are TGTGCCAGCAGCCAAACACAGGGGGGCCCAGTAATCGGGACCTACAATGAGCAGTTCTTC.

This clonotype was seen at least ten times. This chain uses TRBV6-1 with TRBJ1-5; 9 bases match TRBD1. Germline-derived CDR1 and CDR2 are MNHNS and SASEGT. Trimming took 5 bases from V and 2 from J; bases not matched to a gene: 4. The CDR3 is made up of 15 amino acids. CDR3 loop: CASSQQGARNQPQHF. The CDR3 bases are TGTGCCAGCAGTCAACAGGGGGCGCGCAATCAGCCCCAGCATTTT.

The sample holds many counts of this clonotype. J is TRBJ2-2 and V is TRBV6-1; 9 nucleotides match TRBD1. Germline trimming cut 5 bases from V and 4 bases from J; bases unmatched to any gene: 2. This CDR3 is 14 amino acids long. The germline V gene has CDR1 MNHNS and CDR2 SASEGT. DNA for the CDR3: TGTGCCAGCAGTTCGACAGGGGGCACCGGGGAGCTGTTTTTT. Translation gives CASSSTGGTGELFF.

This clonotype appeared many times. This chain connects TRBV12-5 to TRBJ2-3; D could derive from TRBD1 or TRBD2 (5 bases each). Trimming removed 7 bases from V and 3 bases from J, with 17 bases in between. CDR3 length: 15 amino acids. The germline gives CDR1 LGHNT, CDR2 FRNRAP. The CDR3, as DNA: TGTGCTAGTGCATCCGGCCGGGGCAAGACAGATACGCAGTATTTT. Its translation is CASASGRGKTDTQYF.

The sample holds a few counts of this clonotype. V gene TRBV6-1 combines with J gene TRBJ2-1; no definite D call. Germline V lookup: CDR1 MNHNS, CDR2 SASEGT. The CDR3 loop spans 11 amino acids. Trimming stripped 5 bases from V and 6 bases from J, with 5 bases between. For the CDR3, the DNA is TGTGCCAGCAGTAAAATCAATGAGCAGTTCTTC. The encoded protein is CASSKINEQFF.

This clonotype was counted ten times or more. V usage is TRBV30 and J usage is TRBJ2-4, with 7 bases that match TRBD2. This CDR3 region has 13 residues. J was trimmed by 8 bases and V by 8 bases; bases with no gene match: 12. Germline V lookup: CDR1 GTSNPN, CDR2 SVGIG (reference sequence). The CDR3 region is CASQTPGGDIQYF. The CDR3 DNA reads as TGTGCCAGTCAAACGCCGGGAGGAGACATTCAGTACTTC. Complete variable domain (other parts from reference TRBV30 and TRBJ2-4): SQTIHQWPATLVQPVGSPLSLECTVEGTSNPNLYWYRQAAGRGLQLLFYSVGIGQISSEVPQNLSASRPQDRQFILSSKKLLLSDSGFYLCASQTPGGDIQYFGAGTRLSVL.

The rearrangement joins TRBV5-1 to TRBJ2-1; unclear D gene. This CDR3 spans 16 amino acids. Deletions cut 2 bases from V and 0 bases from J, with 12 bases between. The germline V gene encodes CDR1 SGHRS and CDR2 YFSETQ. The DNA for the CDR3 is TGCGCCAGCAGCTTCGGTCCGACTTACTCCTACAATGAGCAGTTCTTC. This encodes CASSFGPTYSYNEQFF.

This clonotype was detected many times. This rearrangement joins TRBV30 to TRBJ1-2, with 8 bases that match TRBD1. Losses at the gene ends were 3 bases for V and 5 bases for J; bases not matched to a gene: 11. CDR1 is GTSNPN and CDR2 is SVGIG in the germline V gene (reference sequence). The CDR3 consists of 15 residues. CDR3 nucleotide sequence: TGTGCCTGGAGGCCCAGGGGGCTCGACTTTTATGGCTACACCTTC. Its protein product is CAWRPRGLDFYGYTF.

Many counts were recorded for this clonotype. The CDR3 region is CASRGTGTPTVQQYF. CDR3 bases: TGTGCCAGCAGGGGAACCGGGACCCCAACGGTCCAGCAGTACTTC. This chain connects TRBV2 to TRBJ2-7; D might be TRBD1 or TRBD2, each matching 5 bases. V lost 6 bases to trimming and J lost 8 bases, with 23 bases between them. The CDR3 totals 15 residues. Germline V gene lookup returns CDR1 SNHLY and CDR2 FYNNEI.

The rearrangement uses TRBV27 and TRBJ2-7; 11 bases match TRBD2. The length of the CDR3 is 13 residues. Germline trimming cut 7 bases from V and 5 bases from J; bases unmatched to any gene: 4. Germline V gene lookup returns CDR1 MNHEY and CDR2 SMNVEV (reference sequence). The CDR3 region is CASKKLAGDEQYF. CDR3 nucleotides: TGTGCCAGCAAAAAACTAGCGGGGGACGAGCAGTACTTC.

This chain joins TRBV20-1 and TRBJ2-5; D not resolved. V was shortened by 5 bases and J by 5 bases, with 18 bases between the two germline ends. This CDR3 has 14 amino acids. CDR1 and CDR2 (germline): DFQATT, SNEGSKA (reference sequence). The CDR3: CSAPTSTSWETQYF. The CDR3 DNA is TGCAGTGCTCCAACGTCTACCAGCTGGGAGACCCAGTACTTC.

The sample holds a few counts of this clonotype. The genes are TRBV7-2 and TRBJ1-5; perhaps TRBD1 as D (6 bases). CDR1 SGHTA and CDR2 FQGNSA come from the germline V gene. This CDR3 is 16 amino acids long. Trimming stripped 5 bases from V and 0 bases from J, with 14 bases between. Here the CDR3 DNA reads TGTGCCAGCAGCCTCATTTCGGACAGTAGCAATCAGCCCCAGCATTTT. Translation gives CASSLISDSSNQPQHF.

The rearrangement uses TRBV3-1 and TRBJ2-7; D unclear. The CDR3 length is 14 residues. V dropped 1 base and J dropped 2 bases, with 9 bases sitting between them. Germline lookup yields CDR1 LGHDT and CDR2 YNNKEL (reference sequence). Written as DNA, the CDR3 is TGTGCCAGCAGCCAAGTTGAGACCCCCTACGAGCAGTACTTC. It is translated as CASSQVETPYEQYF.

The chain couples TRBV29-1 to TRBJ2-7; a possible D gene is TRBD2 (6 bases). CDR3 length equals 13 residues. V was cut by 0 bases and J by 6 bases, with 12 bases left in between. Germline assignment: CDR1 SQVTM and CDR2 ANQGSEA. The CDR3 reads CSVEDPGRREQYF. The CDR3 DNA follows: TGCAGCGTTGAAGATCCGGGGAGGCGCGAGCAGTACTTC.

This clonotype was counted ten times or more. V gene TRBV28 combines with J gene TRBJ2-7; D not certain. This CDR3 has 18 residues. Germline V gene data show CDR1 as MDHEN and CDR2 as SYDVKM. With 1 base removed from V and 3 bases from J, the gap between germline ends came to 22 bases. The CDR3 bases are TGTGCCAGCAGTTTATCACTCAACCCCCAAGGCGGAAGCTACGAGCAGTACTTC. Its protein product is CASSLSLNPQGGSYEQYF.

As to this clonotype: One junction end disagrees with the germline gene, perhaps due to a read error. The chain has TRBV30 and TRBJ2-5; possibly TRBD2 for D (5 bases). In germline, CDR1 is GTSNPN, CDR2 SVGIG (reference sequence). The CDR3 extends over 14 amino acids. CDR3: CARSLEAARETQYF. CDR3 sequence (DNA): TGTGCCCGGAGTCTGGAGGCGGCTCGGGAGACCCAGTACTTC.

This clonotype was detected ten times or more. A much larger clone sits a single nucleotide away, making a read error possible. The rearrangement joins TRBV19 to TRBJ2-1; the D gene is possibly TRBD1 (6 bases). Germline V CDR1 and CDR2: LNHDA, SQIVND (reference sequence). The CDR3 totals 15 residues. V was pared by 9 bases and J by 0 bases, with 15 bases between. CDR3 in DNA: TGTGCCAGCAGTCCCGGACAGAGCTCCTACAATGAGCAGTTCTTC. Its translation: CASSPGQSSYNEQFF.

The table lists this clonotype with a few counts. V is TRBV20-1 and J is TRBJ1-4; D might be TRBD1 (5 bases). The germline gives CDR1 DFQATT, CDR2 SNEGSKA (reference sequence). V was shortened by 5 bases and J by 5 bases, with 15 bases between the two germline ends. The CDR3 length is 14 residues. CDR3 sequence: CSAPLMGLNEKLFF. Written as DNA, the CDR3 is TGCAGTGCTCCCTTGATGGGGCTGAATGAAAAACTGTTTTTT.

This clonotype was detected a few times. This chain connects TRBV15 to TRBJ2-7; D could derive from TRBD1 or TRBD2 (5 bases each). This CDR3 contains 14 residues. Looked up from germline, CDR1 is LNHNV and CDR2 is YYDKDF (reference sequence). V was clipped by 4 bases and J by 0 bases, with 10 bases between them. Written as DNA, the CDR3 is TGTGCCACCAGCATGTGGGGGAGCTCCTACGAGCAGTACTTC. It is translated as CATSMWGSSYEQYF.

This clonotype was recorded many times. The chain carries TRBV7-9 and TRBJ1-1; 9 nucleotides agree with TRBD1. Germline CDR1 SEHNR, CDR2 FQNEAQ (reference sequence). Trimming cost V 7 bases and J 1 base; bases outside gene matches: 13. The CDR3 covers 17 residues. The CDR3 loop reads CASKPQGATHTNTEAFF. CDR3 DNA: TGTGCCAGCAAACCACAGGGGGCTACTCATACGAACACTGAAGCTTTCTTT.

Many counts were recorded for this clonotype. This chain joins TRBV2 and TRBJ2-7; D is perhaps TRBD2 (6 bases). V shed 10 bases and J shed 3 bases, with 16 bases lying between them. The CDR3 runs 13 residues. The germline gives CDR1 SNHLY, CDR2 FYNNEI. In nucleotides, the CDR3 is TGTGCCATCCAGCGGGCAGGTTACTACGAGCAGTACTTC. This encodes CAIQRAGYYEQYF.

This chain joins TRBV9 and TRBJ2-1; the match to TRBD1 covers 9 bases. Germline CDR1 reads SGDLS; CDR2 reads YYNGEE. The CDR3 contains 11 residues. V lost 3 bases to trimming and J lost 14 bases; unmatched junction nucleotides: 3. Here the CDR3 reads CASSAGDREFF. The DNA for the CDR3 is TGTGCCAGCAGCGCCGGGGACAGGGAGTTCTTC. Filled out from reference TRBV9 and TRBJ2-1, the complete variable domain reads DSGVTQTPKHLITATGQRVTLRCSPRSGDLSVYWYQQSLDQGLQFLIQYYNGEERAKGNILERFSAQQFPDLHSELNLSSLELGDSALYFCASSAGDREFFGPGTRLTVL.

This clonotype showed up many times. The chain couples TRBV7-6 to TRBJ2-1, with 11 bases matching TRBD2. The V gene's germline CDR1 is SGHVS and CDR2 FNYEAQ. The trim removed 5 bases at V and 10 bases at J, leaving 10 bases unmatched. The CDR3 is 15 residues long. The CDR3 DNA reads TGTGCCAGCAGCCCCCGGTCGCTAGCGGGAGGCGAGCAGTTCTTC. As protein: CASSPRSLAGGEQFF. Looking up the rest from reference TRBV7-6 and TRBJ2-1 gives the full variable domain: GAGVSQSPRYKVTKRGQDVALRCDPISGHVSLYWYRQALGQGPEFLTYFNYEAQQDKSGLPNDRFSAERPEGSISTLTIQRTEQRDSAMYRCASSPRSLAGGEQFFGPGTRLTVL.

The rearrangement uses TRBV27 and TRBJ2-7; 8 bases map to TRBD1. Looked up from germline, CDR1 is MNHEY and CDR2 is SMNVEV (reference sequence). CDR3 length equals 15 residues. The trim removed 5 bases at V and 2 bases at J, leaving 8 bases unmatched. The CDR3 DNA reads as TGTGCCAGCAGTACCGGACAGGGTGCTACCTACGAGCAGTACTTC. Its translation: CASSTGQGATYEQYF.

Ten or more counts support this clonotype. This rearrangement joins TRBV20-1 to TRBJ2-7, with TRBD1 matching over 8 bases. This CDR3 region has 14 residues. J was trimmed by 1 base and V by 3 bases; bases with no gene match: 5. CDR1 and CDR2 from the germline V gene are DFQATT and SNEGSKA (reference sequence). The CDR3 nucleotides read TGCAGTGCTAGGCGACAGGGGACGTCCTACGAGCAGTACTTC. Translation gives CSARRQGTSYEQYF.

This clonotype was seen only a few times. The rearrangement uses TRBV4-1 and TRBJ2-7, with D tentatively TRBD1 (6 bases). V was trimmed by 2 bases and J by 0 bases, leaving 14 bases between them. The CDR3 spans 16 residues. Germline CDR1 and CDR2: MGHRA and YSYEKL. The CDR3 coding sequence is TGCGCCAGCAGCCAAAGCCATACAGGGAGCTCCTACGAGCAGTACTTC. Residues: CASSQSHTGSSYEQYF.

Remarks on this clonotype: Because it lacks the conserved phenylalanine or tryptophan at the end, this CDR3 is likely a read error. The CDR3 here is CASSEIESGANVLTL. The CDR3 DNA follows: TGCGCCAGCAGTGAGATCGAATCCGGGGCCAACGTCCTGACTTTA. The chain combines TRBV5-1 with TRBJ2-6; D remains unclear. The CDR3 is 15 residues long. V shed 5 bases and J shed 4 bases, with 13 bases lying between them. The germline CDR1 and CDR2 sequences are SGHRS and YFSETQ.

This chain links TRBV12-3 or TRBV12-4 with TRBJ2-7; TRBD1 agrees at 7 bases. The CDR3 is made up of 15 amino acids. Trimming took 7 bases from V and 0 from J; bases not matched to a gene: 9. The CDR3 loop is CASNPSGTASYEQYF. The DNA of the CDR3 is TGTGCCAGCAACCCCTCAGGGACAGCCTCCTACGAGCAGTACTTC.

This clonotype was observed a handful of times. A read error may be the cause here, since a much bigger clone is one base away. The rearrangement joins TRBV30 to TRBJ1-1; D is uncertain. CDR3 length equals 11 residues. Germline V CDR1 and CDR2: GTSNPN, SVGIG (reference sequence). The CDR3 coding sequence is TGTGCCTGGGACCGCAACACTGAAGCTCTCTTT. This encodes CAWDRNTEALF.

The V call is TRBV12-3 or TRBV12-4, the J call TRBJ2-5, with D possibly being TRBD2 (7 bases). The CDR3 contains 15 residues. Deletions cut 3 bases from V and 5 bases from J, with 16 bases between. The CDR3: CASSFRAGAWETQYF. In DNA form, the CDR3 reads TGTGCCAGCAGTTTCCGGGCGGGGGCCTGGGAGACCCAGTACTTC.

This clonotype came up many times. The rearrangement uses TRBV7-3 and TRBJ2-1, with TRBD2 identical over 8 bases. CDR1 SGHTA and CDR2 FQGTGA come from the germline V gene. This CDR3 is built from 14 residues. Losses at the gene ends were 5 bases for V and 7 bases for J; bases not matched to a gene: 7. CDR3 nucleotides: TGTGCCAGCAGCCGTGGTGGCGGGGGGAATGAGCAGTTCTTC. It yields the protein CASSRGGGGNEQFF.